This is a list of T cell receptor beta chains from one sample in a study of tumor-infiltrating lymphocytes in primary liver carcinoma. TCRdb reprocessed the multiplex PCR reads via MiXCR and lists one record per CDR3 protein. The sample contains 250,000 to 350,000 distinct CDR3 sequences, around three fifths of which appear only once. The specimen was peripheral blood. The receptors stem from a woman in her thirties with primary liver carcinoma and hepatitis B virus infection. CDR3s include the opening cysteine and the closing phenylalanine or tryptophan. D genes are given only for firm matches. Clone sizes are given selectively: once, few, many, or a class where the clone is expanded.

CDR3 protein | CDR3 DNA | V gene | clone size | J gene | D gene
CAWRRTGAYGYTF | TGTGCCTGGAGGCGGACGGGAGCCTATGGCTACACCTTC | TRBV30 | - | TRBJ1-2 | -
CASSSPPTGELFF | TGTGCCAGCAGTTCCCCCCCCACCGGGGAGCTGTTTTTT | TRBV28 | - | TRBJ2-2 | -
CASSQYAGRGRDYTF | TGTGCCAGCAGCCAATATGCGGGGCGCGGGCGTGACTACACCTTC | TRBV4-2 | - | TRBJ1-2 | -
CSSSLRIPGQSNEQFF | TGTTCCAGCAGCCTCCGGATTCCGGGACAGAGCAATGAGCAGTTCTTC | TRBV11-2 | - | TRBJ2-1 | TRBD1
CASSSRRGNPYEQYF | TGTGCCAGCAGCTCACGACGCGGGAATCCCTACGAGCAGTACTTC | TRBV13 | - | TRBJ2-7 | -
CIVDMDTSYGYTF | TGCATCGTTGATATGGACACGTCCTATGGCTACACCTTC | TRBV29-1 | - | TRBJ1-2 | -
CASSAINTGTEQFF | TGTGCCAGCAGTGCGATTAACACAGGGACTGAGCAGTTCTTC | TRBV6-1 | few | TRBJ2-1 | -
CASSSARAGDSPLHF | TGTGCTAGCAGCAGTGCCAGGGCCGGTGATTCACCCCTCCACTTT | TRBV11-2 | - | TRBJ1-6 | -
CASIPTLYNEQFF | TGCGCCAGCATCCCCACTCTCTACAATGAGCAGTTCTTC | TRBV4-3 | - | TRBJ2-1 | -
CASGPATGTGELFF | TGTGCTAGTGGTCCGGCGACAGGCACCGGGGAGCTGTTTTTT | TRBV12-5 | many | TRBJ2-2 | -
CASSQVDPDEKLFF | TGTGCCAGCAGCCAAGTTGACCCCGATGAAAAACTGTTTTTT | TRBV4-2 | - | TRBJ1-4 | -
CASSRNAGTGRETQYF | TGTGCCAGCAGCAGAAACGCCGGGACAGGGAGAGAGACCCAGTACTTC | TRBV5-5 | many | TRBJ2-5 | TRBD1
CASRGRVESYEQYF | TGTGCCAGCCGGGGGCGGGTGGAGTCCTACGAGCAGTACTTC | TRBV6-6 | many | TRBJ2-7 | -
CASSQELEVPLYNEQFF | TGCGCCAGCAGCCAGGAACTGGAGGTCCCTCTCTACAATGAGCAGTTCTTC | TRBV4-1 | - | TRBJ2-1 | -
CASSSVAGGSYNEQFF | TGTGCCAGCAGTAGCGTAGCGGGAGGATCCTACAATGAGCAGTTCTTC | TRBV28 | few | TRBJ2-1 | TRBD2
CASSFHRTATNVQCF | TGTGCCAGCAGCTTTCACCGGACAGCTACCAACGTGCAGTGCTTC | TRBV11-2 | - | TRBJ2-7 | -
CACRLTGATSNQPQHF | TGTGCCTGCAGATTAACAGGGGCGACCAGCAATCAGCCCCAGCATTTT | TRBV6-5 | - | TRBJ1-5 | TRBD1
CVSGLVYYEQFF | TGTGTCAGCGGCTTAGTTTATTATGAGCAGTTCTTC | TRBV11-2 | - | TRBJ2-1 | -
CSSRDSLFYEQYF | TGTTCTTCCCGGGACAGCTTATTCTACGAGCAGTACTTC | TRBV12-5 | - | TRBJ2-7 | TRBD1
CVSTETGFMSGELFF | TGTGTCAGCACCGAGACAGGGTTTATGTCCGGGGAGCTGTTTTTT | TRBV6-5 | - | TRBJ2-2 | TRBD1
CASMSGGNGYTF | TGTGCCAGCATGTCAGGCGGGAATGGCTACACCTTC | TRBV12-3/TRBV12-4 | many | TRBJ1-2 | -
CASSQGPQSKGYEQYF | TGCGCCAGCAGCCAAGGTCCCCAATCCAAGGGCTACGAGCAGTACTTC | TRBV4-1 | - | TRBJ2-7 | -
CTSSLGVENEQYF | TGCACCAGCAGCTTGGGGGTTGAGAACGAGCAGTACTTC | TRBV5-1 | - | TRBJ2-7 | -
CASSLSETGRTGELFF | TGTGCCAGCAGTCTTTCCGAGACAGGGAGAACCGGGGAGCTGTTTTTT | TRBV28 | - | TRBJ2-2 | TRBD1
CASTTFSGNTIYF | TGTGCCAGCACTACTTTCTCTGGGAACACCATATATTTT | TRBV11-2 | - | TRBJ1-3 | -
CASSARTRAGELFF | TGTGCCAGCAGCGCTCGGACTAGGGCCGGGGAGCTGTTTTTT | TRBV7-9 | few | TRBJ2-2 | TRBD2
CASSYVGRDTQYF | TGTGCCAGCAGTTACGTGGGCCGAGATACGCAGTATTTT | TRBV6-6 | few | TRBJ2-3 | -
CASSLAKGGRQFSSYTDTQYF | TGTGCCAGCAGCTTAGCGAAAGGCGGGAGGCAATTCTCCTCTTACACAGATACGCAGTATTTT | TRBV7-9 | - | TRBJ2-3 | TRBD2
CASSLDGVGTNEKLFF | TGTGCCAGCAGTTTAGACGGAGTTGGAACTAATGAAAAACTGTTTTTT | TRBV12-3/TRBV12-4 | - | TRBJ1-4 | -
CARGRRTGVSPLHF | TGTGCCAGAGGTCGGAGGACAGGGGTCTCACCCCTCCACTTT | TRBV11-2 | - | TRBJ1-6 | TRBD1
CTSSLTDASYNEQFF | TGTACCAGCAGCTTGACGGACGCGTCCTACAATGAGCAGTTCTTC | TRBV6-5 | - | TRBJ2-1 | -
CASSLGGDYTF | TGTGCCAGCAGCTTGGGAGGGGACTACACCTTC | TRBV5-4 | many | TRBJ1-2 | -
CANRLGLAVQETQYF | TGTGCCAACAGACTGGGACTAGCGGTACAAGAGACCCAGTACTTC | TRBV11-2 | - | TRBJ2-5 | TRBD2
CASSLNGYSLNTEAFF | TGTGCCAGCAGTTTAAACGGCTACAGTCTGAACACTGAAGCTTTCTTT | TRBV12-3/TRBV12-4 | few | TRBJ1-1 | -
CASSGGTSGTRFYNEQFF | TGTGCCAGCAGCGGGGGGACTAGCGGGACGAGATTCTACAATGAGCAGTTCTTC | TRBV5-8 | - | TRBJ2-1 | TRBD2
CASSYSRRLENTEAFF | TGTGCCAGCAGTTACTCTAGGCGGTTGGAGAACACTGAAGCTTTCTTT | TRBV6-2/TRBV6-3 | few | TRBJ1-1 | -
CASSNSAFLAGGPYEQYF | TGTGCCAGCAGTAACTCTGCCTTTCTAGCGGGAGGCCCCTACGAGCAGTACTTC | TRBV6-6 | many | TRBJ2-7 | TRBD2
CASSLGAVEAFF | TGTGCCAGCAGTTTAGGGGCAGTCGAAGCTTTCTTT | TRBV12-3/TRBV12-4 | once | TRBJ1-1 | -
CILAGRGSRDGYTF | TGCATCCTTGCCGGCCGGGGGAGTCGAGATGGCTACACCTTC | TRBV29-1 | - | TRBJ1-2 | -
CASSPRGGNSYEQYF | TGTGCCAGCAGTCCGAGGGGGGGTAACTCCTACGAGCAGTACTTC | TRBV12-3/TRBV12-4 | - | TRBJ2-7 | -
CSVLTGLAVEQYF | TGCAGCGTCTTGACGGGACTAGCGGTCGAGCAGTACTTC | TRBV29-1 | many | TRBJ2-7 | TRBD2
CASRRGQGYGYTF | TGTGCCAGCAGAAGGGGGCAGGGCTATGGCTACACCTTC | TRBV6-5 | many | TRBJ1-2 | TRBD1
CASSLGMNTEAFF | TGTGCCAGCAGTTTAGGAATGAACACTGAAGCTTTCTTT | TRBV5-6 | many | TRBJ1-1 | -
CSVEGRTDTQYF | TGCAGCGTTGAAGGGCGCACAGATACGCAGTATTTT | TRBV29-1 | many | TRBJ2-3 | -
CASRSGNQHNGQFF | TGTGCCAGCAGAAGCGGGAACCAACACAATGGGCAGTTCTTC | TRBV6-5 | - | TRBJ2-1 | TRBD2
CASSYAPDRGQQPQHF | TGTGCCAGCAGTTATGCCCCGGACAGGGGGCAACAGCCCCAGCATTTT | TRBV6-6 | - | TRBJ1-5 | TRBD1
CASSFGTSGSSRQFF | TGTGCCAGCAGTTTCGGGACTAGCGGGAGCTCAAGGCAGTTCTTC | TRBV12-3/TRBV12-4 | many | TRBJ2-1 | TRBD2
CASSHGYRGAGELCF | TGTGCCAGCAGCCATGGGTACAGGGGAGCCGGGGAGCTGTGTTTT | TRBV14 | - | TRBJ2-2 | TRBD1
CTWRKQGSDSYNEQFF | TGTACCTGGAGGAAACAGGGGTCCGACTCCTACAATGAGCAGTTCTTC | TRBV30 | - | TRBJ2-1 | TRBD1
CASSLYPGTGGEQYF | TGTGCCAGCAGCTTATATCCCGGGACAGGCGGCGAGCAGTACTTC | TRBV5-6 | few | TRBJ2-7 | TRBD1
CASLLSVNTGELFF | TGTGCCAGCCTTCTAAGCGTGAACACAGGGGAGCTGTTTTTT | TRBV28 | - | TRBJ2-2 | -
CASSAPMNPGELFF | TGTGCCAGCAGTGCGCCCATGAACCCCGGGGAGCTGTTTTTT | TRBV6-1 | - | TRBJ2-2 | -